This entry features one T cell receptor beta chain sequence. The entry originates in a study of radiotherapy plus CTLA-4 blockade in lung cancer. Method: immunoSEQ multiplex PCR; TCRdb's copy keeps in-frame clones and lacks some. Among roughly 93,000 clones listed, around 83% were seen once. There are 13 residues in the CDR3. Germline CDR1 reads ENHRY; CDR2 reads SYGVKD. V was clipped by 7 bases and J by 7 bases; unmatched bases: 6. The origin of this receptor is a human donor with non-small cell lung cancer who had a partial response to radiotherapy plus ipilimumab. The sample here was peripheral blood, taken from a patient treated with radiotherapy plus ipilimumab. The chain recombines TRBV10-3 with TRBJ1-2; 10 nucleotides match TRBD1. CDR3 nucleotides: TGTGCCATCACCGGGGACAGGGGAAGTGGCTACACCTTC. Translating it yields CAITGDRGSGYTF.